This TCR beta chain was found in a study of T cells in Graves' hyperthyroidism and ophthalmopathy. Diagnosing involved the use of clinical symptoms, serum thyroxine and TRAb, thyroid ultrasound and orbital computed tomography. The PBMCs were taken from about 10 ml of fresh peripheral blood. Trimming took 6 bases from V and 4 from J; bases not matched to a gene: 7. CDR1 GTSNPN and CDR2 SVGIG come from the germline V gene (reference sequence). The CDR3 spans 13 residues. This clonotype was recorded many times. RNA transcripts served as the template for amplifying TCR beta CDR3 regions. The HTBI primer set drove a first-round RT-PCR of the TCR CDR3. TCRdb processed the multiplex PCR reads anew with MiXCR; each CDR3 protein has one entry. Of 140,000 or so distinct CDR3 sequences listed, roughly a fifth are singletons.

The rearrangement joins TRBV30 to TRBJ1-1, with 8 bases aligning to TRBD1. The sequenced sample consisted of blood. The clonotype originates from a woman between 50 and 59 years old with Graves' hyperthyroidism that later progressed to Graves' ophthalmopathy. The chain's CDR3 is CACSLTGATEAFF. CDR3 nucleotide sequence: TGTGCCTGCTCTCTGACAGGGGCCACTGAAGCTTTCTTT.